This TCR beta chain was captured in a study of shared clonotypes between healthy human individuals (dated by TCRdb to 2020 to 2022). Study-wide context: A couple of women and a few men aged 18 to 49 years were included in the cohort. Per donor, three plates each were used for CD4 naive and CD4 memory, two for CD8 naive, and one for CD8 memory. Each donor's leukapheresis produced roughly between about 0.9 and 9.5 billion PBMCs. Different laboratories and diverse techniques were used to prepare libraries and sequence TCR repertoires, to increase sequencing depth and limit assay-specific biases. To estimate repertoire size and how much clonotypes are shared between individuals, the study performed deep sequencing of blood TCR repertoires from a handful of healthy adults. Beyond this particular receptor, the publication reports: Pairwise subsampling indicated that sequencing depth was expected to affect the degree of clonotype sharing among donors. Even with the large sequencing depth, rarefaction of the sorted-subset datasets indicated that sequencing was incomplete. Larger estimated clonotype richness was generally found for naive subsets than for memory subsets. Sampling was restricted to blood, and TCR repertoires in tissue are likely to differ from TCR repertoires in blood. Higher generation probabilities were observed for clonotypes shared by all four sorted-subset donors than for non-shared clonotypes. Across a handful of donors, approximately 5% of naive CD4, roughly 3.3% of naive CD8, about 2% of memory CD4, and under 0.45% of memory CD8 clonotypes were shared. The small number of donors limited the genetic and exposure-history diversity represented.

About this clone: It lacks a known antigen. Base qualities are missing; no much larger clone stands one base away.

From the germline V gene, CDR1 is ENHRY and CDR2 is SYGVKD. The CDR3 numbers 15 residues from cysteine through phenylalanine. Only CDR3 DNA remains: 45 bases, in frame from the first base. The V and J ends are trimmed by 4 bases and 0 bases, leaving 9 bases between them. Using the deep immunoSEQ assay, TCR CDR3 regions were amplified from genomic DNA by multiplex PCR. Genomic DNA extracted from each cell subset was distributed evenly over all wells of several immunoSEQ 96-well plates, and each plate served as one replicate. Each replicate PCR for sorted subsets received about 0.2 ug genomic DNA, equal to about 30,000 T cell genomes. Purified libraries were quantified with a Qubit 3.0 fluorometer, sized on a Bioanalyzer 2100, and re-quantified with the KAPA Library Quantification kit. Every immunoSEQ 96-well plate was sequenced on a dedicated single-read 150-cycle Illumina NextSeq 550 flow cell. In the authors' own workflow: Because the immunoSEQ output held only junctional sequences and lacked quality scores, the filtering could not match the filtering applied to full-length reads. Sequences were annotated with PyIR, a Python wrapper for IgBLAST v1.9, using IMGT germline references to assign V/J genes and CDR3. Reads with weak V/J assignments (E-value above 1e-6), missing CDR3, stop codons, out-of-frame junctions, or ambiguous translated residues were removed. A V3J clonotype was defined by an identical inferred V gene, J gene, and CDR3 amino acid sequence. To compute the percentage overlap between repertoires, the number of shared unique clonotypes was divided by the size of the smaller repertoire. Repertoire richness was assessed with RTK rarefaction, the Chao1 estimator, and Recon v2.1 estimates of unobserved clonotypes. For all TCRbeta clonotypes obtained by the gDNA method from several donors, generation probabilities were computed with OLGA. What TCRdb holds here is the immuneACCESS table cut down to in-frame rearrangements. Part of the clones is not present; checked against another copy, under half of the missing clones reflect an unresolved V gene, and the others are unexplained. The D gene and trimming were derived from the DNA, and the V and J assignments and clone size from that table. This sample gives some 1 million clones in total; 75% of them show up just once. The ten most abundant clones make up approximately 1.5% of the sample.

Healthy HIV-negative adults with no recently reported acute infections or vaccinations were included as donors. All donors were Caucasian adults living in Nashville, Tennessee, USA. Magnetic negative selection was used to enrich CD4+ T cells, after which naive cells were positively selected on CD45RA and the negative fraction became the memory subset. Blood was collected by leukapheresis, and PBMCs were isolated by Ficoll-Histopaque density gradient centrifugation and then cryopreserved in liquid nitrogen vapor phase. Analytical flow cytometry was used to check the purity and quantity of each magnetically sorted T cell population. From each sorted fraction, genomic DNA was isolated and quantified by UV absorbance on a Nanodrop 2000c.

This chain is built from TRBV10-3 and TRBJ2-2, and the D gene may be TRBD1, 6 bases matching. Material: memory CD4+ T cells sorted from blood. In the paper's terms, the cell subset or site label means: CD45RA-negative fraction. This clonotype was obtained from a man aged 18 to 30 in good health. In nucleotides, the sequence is TGTGCCATCAGTGGGGGGACAACGAACACCGGGGAGCTGTTTTTT. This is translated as CAISGGTTNTGELFF.